Listed below are T cell receptor beta chains from one sample, sequenced in a study of cytomegalovirus exposure and HLA in healthy donors. The data were produced by immunoSEQ multiplex PCR, yet TCRdb's version contains in-frame clones alone and is incomplete. The sample consists of roughly 98,000 clones, more than 70% of them appearing once. Sequenced: PBMCs. The receptors come from a female donor in good health and CMV-seronegative. The conserved cysteine and the conserved F or W are not part of the CDR3 here.

j_call,v_call,cdr3_length,cdr3_aa
TRBJ1-5,TRBV29-1,11,SVGQGGNQPQH
TRBJ2-4,TRBV4-1,14,ASSPAGTSGRNIQY
TRBJ1-5,TRBV4-3,13,ASSPHRGLNQPQH
TRBJ1-5,TRBV1,14,TSSRIPGQGKQPQH
TRBJ1-2,TRBV6-5,12,ASSFHSTATGYT
TRBJ2-2,TRBV2,13,ASTSGGKSPGELF
TRBJ2-7,TRBV5-6,13,ASSLLRQGRDEQY
TRBJ2-7,TRBV11-2,13,ASSFPGGYSYEQY
TRBJ1-5,TRBV6-5,11,ASSPLDDQPQH
TRBJ2-7,TRBV9,11,ASSGGGLNEQY
TRBJ2-1,TRBV5-1,14,ASSHRLAGGGNEQF
TRBJ2-1,TRBV27,14,ASRSGGASKYNEQF
TRBJ2-7,TRBV7-9,10,ASSFSGYEQY
TRBJ1-6,TRBV6-5,12,ASSTRGPGSPLH
TRBJ1-1,TRBV18,13,ASSPPWQGASEAF
TRBJ1-2,TRBV6-4,14,ASSDQGTGPLDGYT